This T cell receptor beta chain appears in the sequencing data of a study of CD8+ T cells in alopecia areata (dated by TCRdb to the late 2010s). As for the study more broadly: In both human patients and the C3H/HeJ mouse model, the study applied high-throughput TCRbeta sequencing to look at T cell clonal expansion in alopecia areata. immunoSEQ multiplex PCR using 35 Vbeta forward primers and 13 Jbeta reverse primers was used to amplify TCRbeta CDR3 regions. Scalp clonality was compared across normal scalp (n=4), patchy alopecia areata scalp (n=8), and alopecia totalis/universalis scalp (n=8). The RNA source kit depended on sample type: the PAXgene miRNA kit for fixed scalp, the miRNeasy kit for PBMCs, and the RNeasy kit for mouse skin. On the human side, TCRbeta sequencing was run on scalp tissue and on sorted CD4+ and CD8+ peripheral blood T cells from healthy controls and from alopecia areata patients with either patchy or totalis/universalis disease.

Library prep was done by the immunoSEQ multiplex PCR assay. RNA was extracted from all samples and reverse transcribed into cDNA as template for TCR sequencing. First-strand cDNA was synthesized using SuperScript III with a 2:1 mix of oligo-dT and random hexamers. Amplification bias was assessed with a synthetic immune receptor repertoire, and residual bias was removed computationally. As for the original processing: After raw reads were preprocessed to remove errors, the CDR3 was defined following IMGT conventions as running from the conserved cysteine to phenylalanine. Clonality was computed as 1 minus the Shannon entropy, with the entropy normalized by log2 of the number of productive unique TCRs. Whether each scalp clone was CD4 or CD8 was inferred by checking scalp TCRbeta sequences against the CD4 and CD8 repertoires from sorted blood. TCRdb took over this immuneACCESS table, retaining in-frame rearrangements with V and J assigned. Such tables are incomplete; in checked studies, under half of the missing clones stem from an unresolved V gene, and the remainder is unexplained. V, J and clone size derive from that table, while D and trimming were established from the DNA sequence. In all, the sample holds 95,000 to 120,000 clones, and 59% of those were seen once. Of the sample, 20% to 25% is held by the ten largest clones.

The study at large found these results: Resident alphabeta T cells in normal human skin are also sequenced, complicating scalp TCR repertoire analysis, unlike mouse skin dominated by gammadelta T cells. Compared with normal scalp, lesional scalp had higher clonality and more expanded CD8+ clones, particularly in alopecia totalis/universalis, a pattern that suggests antigenic drive. Shared TCR sequences between patients were less evident than in mice, which may be partly attributable to HLA diversity in the patient population.

PBMCs were isolated by density centrifugation and stained for CD3, CD4 and CD8, and CD4+ and CD8+ T cells were sorted on a FACSAria. Scalp biopsies and blood samples were provided by unaffected controls. As regards this clone: Which antigen it targets is not known. Compared with germline, one end of the junction differs, possibly owing to a read error.

Taken from the germline V gene (reference sequence), the CDR1 and CDR2 loops are LNHDA and SQIVND. The CDR3, from cysteine to phenylalanine, totals 19 residues. The entry retains the CDR3 DNA only, 57 bases that are in frame from base 1. The sequencing input was CD8+ T cells sorted from blood. The origin of this receptor is a human donor in good health. In this chain, TRBV19 is recombined with TRBJ2-1; 7 central nucleotides agree with TRBD1. CDR3 reads: CASSMVPRVTGFVYNEQFF. The bases read TGTGCCAGCAGTATGGTCCCGCGAGTGACAGGGTTTGTATACAATGAGCAGTTCTTC.